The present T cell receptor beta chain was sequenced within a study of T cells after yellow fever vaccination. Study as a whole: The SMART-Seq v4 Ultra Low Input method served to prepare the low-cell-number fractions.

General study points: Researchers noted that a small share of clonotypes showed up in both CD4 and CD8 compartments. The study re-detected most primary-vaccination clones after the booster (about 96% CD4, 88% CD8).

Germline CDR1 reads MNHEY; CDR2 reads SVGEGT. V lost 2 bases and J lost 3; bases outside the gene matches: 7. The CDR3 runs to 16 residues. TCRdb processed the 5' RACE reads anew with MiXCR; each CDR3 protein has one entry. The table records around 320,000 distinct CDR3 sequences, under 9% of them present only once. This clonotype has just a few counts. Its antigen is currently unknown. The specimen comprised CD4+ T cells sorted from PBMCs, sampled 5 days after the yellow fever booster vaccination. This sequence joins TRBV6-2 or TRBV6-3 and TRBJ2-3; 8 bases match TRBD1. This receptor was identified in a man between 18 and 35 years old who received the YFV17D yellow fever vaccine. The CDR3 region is CASSYRQGKRTDTQYF. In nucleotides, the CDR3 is TGTGCCAGCAGTTACCGACAGGGGAAACGGACAGATACGCAGTATTTT.